This T cell receptor (beta chain) originates from a study of shared clonotypes between healthy human individuals. Repertoires were generated with immunoSEQ multiplex PCR, while TCRdb's copy carries only in-frame clones and drops some. The sample contains about 820,000 clones, about 91% of which appear only once. Naive CD8 cells, CD45RO-negative and positively selected for CCR7, excluded terminally differentiated effector memory CD45RA+ cells. The sequencing sample was made of naive CD8+ T cells sorted from blood. The receptor comes from a young man in good health.

The CDR3 region is CATSRPGQGIYEQYF. In DNA, the CDR3 is TGTGCCACCAGCAGACCTGGACAGGGTATCTACGAGCAGTACTTC. The chain links TRBV15 to TRBJ2-7; 8 nucleotides match TRBD1. CDR3 size: 15 residues. Germline CDR1 and CDR2: LNHNV and YYDKDF (reference sequence). The trim removed 2 bases at V and 3 bases at J, leaving 6 bases unmatched.